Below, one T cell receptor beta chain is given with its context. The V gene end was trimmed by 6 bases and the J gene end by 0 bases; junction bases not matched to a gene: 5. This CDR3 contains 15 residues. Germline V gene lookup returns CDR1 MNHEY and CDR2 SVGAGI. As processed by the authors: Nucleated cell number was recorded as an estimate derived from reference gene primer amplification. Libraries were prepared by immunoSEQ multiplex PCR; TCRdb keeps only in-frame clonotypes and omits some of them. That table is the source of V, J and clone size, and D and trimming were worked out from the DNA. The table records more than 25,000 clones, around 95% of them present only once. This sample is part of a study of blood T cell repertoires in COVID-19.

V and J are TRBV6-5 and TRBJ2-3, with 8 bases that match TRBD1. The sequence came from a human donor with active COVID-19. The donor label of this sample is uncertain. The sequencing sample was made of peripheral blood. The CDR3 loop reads CASSRTGISTDTQYF. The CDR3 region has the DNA TGTGCCAGCAGCCGGACAGGGATTAGCACAGATACGCAGTATTTT.